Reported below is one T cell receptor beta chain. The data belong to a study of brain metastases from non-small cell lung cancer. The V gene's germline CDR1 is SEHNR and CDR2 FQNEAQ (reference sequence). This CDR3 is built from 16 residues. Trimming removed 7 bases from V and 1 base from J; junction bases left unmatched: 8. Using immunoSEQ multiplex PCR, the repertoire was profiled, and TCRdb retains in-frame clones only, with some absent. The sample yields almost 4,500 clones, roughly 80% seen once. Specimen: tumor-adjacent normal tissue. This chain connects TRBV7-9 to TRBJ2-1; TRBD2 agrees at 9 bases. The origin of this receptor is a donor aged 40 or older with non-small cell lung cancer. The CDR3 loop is CASNPSSGDSYNEQFF. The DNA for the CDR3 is TGTGCCAGCAACCCCTCTAGCGGGGATTCCTACAATGAGCAGTTCTTC.